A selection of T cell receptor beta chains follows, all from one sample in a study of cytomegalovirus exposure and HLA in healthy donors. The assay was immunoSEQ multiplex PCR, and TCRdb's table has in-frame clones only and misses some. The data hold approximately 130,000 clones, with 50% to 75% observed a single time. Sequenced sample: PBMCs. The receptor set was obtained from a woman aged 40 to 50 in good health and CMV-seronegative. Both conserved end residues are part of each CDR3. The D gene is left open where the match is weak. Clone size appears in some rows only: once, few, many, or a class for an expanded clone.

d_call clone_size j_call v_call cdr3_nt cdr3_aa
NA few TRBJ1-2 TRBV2 TGTGCCAGCAGTCTGGACAGTTCTAACTATGGCTACACCTTC CASSLDSSNYGYTF
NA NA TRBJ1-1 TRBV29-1 TGCAGCGCCAGACAAGCACAGGGTCTATCTGAAGCTTTCTTT CSARQAQGLSEAFF
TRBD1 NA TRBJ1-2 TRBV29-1 TGCAGCGTTGAAGATCTGACAGGGCGACACTATGGCTACACCTTC CSVEDLTGRHYGYTF
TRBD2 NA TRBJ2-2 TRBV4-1 TGCGCCAGCAGCCCTCCCTGGGCGGGGGGTCGGGACACCGGGGAGCTGTTTTTT CASSPPWAGGRDTGELFF
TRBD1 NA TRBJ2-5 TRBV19 TGTGCCAGTAGTCCCGGGACAGCGTTCACATTGTACCAAGAGACCCAGTACTTC CASSPGTAFTLYQETQYF
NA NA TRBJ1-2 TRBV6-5 TGTGCCAGCAGGCGCGGGGAGGGTGGCTATGGCTACACCTTC CASRRGEGGYGYTF
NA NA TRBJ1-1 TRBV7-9 TGTGCCAGCAGCTTAACAGGGTCCTCGGAAGCTTTCTTT CASSLTGSSEAFF
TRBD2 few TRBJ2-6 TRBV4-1 TGCGCCAGCAGCCAAGATGGGGGACTAGCGGGGGGCCTTGGGGCCAACGTCCTGACTTTC CASSQDGGLAGGLGANVLTF
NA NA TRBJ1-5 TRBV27 TGTGCCAGCAGTTCGGCCCCAGGGAATCGTCAGCCCCAGCATTTT CASSSAPGNRQPQHF
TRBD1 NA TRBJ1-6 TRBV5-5 TGTGCCAGCAGCCTGCATTACGGTCGACAGGGATCGTCGGGTTCACCCCTCCACTTT CASSLHYGRQGSSGSPLHF
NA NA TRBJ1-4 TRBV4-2 TGTGCCAGCAGCCAAGGACAAAGGGGAGGGGAAAAACTGTTTTTT CASSQGQRGGEKLFF
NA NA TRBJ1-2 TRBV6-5 TGTGCCAGCAGTGTAGACACCCGAATCCCCTATGGCTACACCTTC CASSVDTRIPYGYTF
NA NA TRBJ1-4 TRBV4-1 TGCGCCAGCAGCCCCCCGCAGGGAAAACTGTTTTTT CASSPPQGKLFF
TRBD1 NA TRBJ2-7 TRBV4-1 TGCGCCAGCAGCCAAGTCGGGACAGGGGTTCACGAGCAGTACTTC CASSQVGTGVHEQYF
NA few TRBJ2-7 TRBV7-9 TGTGCCAGCAGCTCGGAGAGGAGCTACGAGCAGTACTTC CASSSERSYEQYF
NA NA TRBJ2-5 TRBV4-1 TGCGCCAGCAGCCAAGCAGGGAGGAGAGGAGGGATACGAAAGGTTGACCAAGAGACCCAGTACTTC CASSQAGRRGGIRKVDQETQYF
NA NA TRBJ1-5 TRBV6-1 TGTGCCAGCAGTGAAGGACGCTACAGTTATAGCAATCAGCCCCAGCATTTT CASSEGRYSYSNQPQHF
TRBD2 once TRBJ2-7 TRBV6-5 TGTGCCAGCAGTTACGGGAGGGACGAGCAGTACTTC CASSYGRDEQYF
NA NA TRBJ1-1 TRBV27 TGTGCCAGCATGATATCACAGGGCACTGAAGCTTTCTTT CASMISQGTEAFF
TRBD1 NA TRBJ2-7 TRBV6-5 TGTGCCAGCAGGTTGACAGGGTACGAGCAGTACTTC CASRLTGYEQYF
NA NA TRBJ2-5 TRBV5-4 TGTGCCAGCAGCTCCGCCCTCCAGGGTAACCAAGAGACCCAGTACTTC CASSSALQGNQETQYF
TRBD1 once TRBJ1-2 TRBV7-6 TGTGCCAGCAGCTCTGGGACAGCTTCCTCATATAACTATGGCTACACCTTC CASSSGTASSYNYGYTF
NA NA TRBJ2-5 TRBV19 TGTGCCAGTTCGCGACAGAAAGAGACCCAGTACTTC CASSRQKETQYF
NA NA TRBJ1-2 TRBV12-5 TGTGCTAGTGGTTTTCTTAATATTCTTGGCTACACCTTC CASGFLNILGYTF
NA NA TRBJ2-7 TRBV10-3 TGTGCCCTGTCCTCAGGGGGAGGATACGAGCAGTACTTC CALSSGGGYEQYF
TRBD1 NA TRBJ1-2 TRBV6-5 TGTGCCAGCAGAAGGACGAGACAGGGTGGCGGCTACACCTTC CASRRTRQGGGYTF
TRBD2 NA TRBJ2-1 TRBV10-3 TGTGCCATCAGCCTGGGACTAGAGTTCTACAATGAGCAGTTCTTC CAISLGLEFYNEQFF
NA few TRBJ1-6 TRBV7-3 TGTGCCAGCAGCTTCAGGGTACCATTTAATTCACCCCTCCACTTT CASSFRVPFNSPLHF
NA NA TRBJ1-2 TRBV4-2 TGTGCCAGCAGCCAAGAGGGCCCCTATGGCTACACCTTC CASSQEGPYGYTF
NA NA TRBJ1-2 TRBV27 TGTGCCAGCAGAGGGGGAGCTAACTATGGCTACACCTTC CASRGGANYGYTF
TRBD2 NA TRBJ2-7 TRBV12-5 TGTGCTAGTGTCCGTAGCGGGGCGGCCTACGAGCAGTACTTC CASVRSGAAYEQYF
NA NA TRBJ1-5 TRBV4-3 TGCGCCAGCAGCCAGGACCGGGGAGTATCAAATCAGCCCCAGCATTTT CASSQDRGVSNQPQHF
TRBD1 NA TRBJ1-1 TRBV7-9 TGTGCCAGCAGCTTAGCCCCCCGACAGGGAACTGAAGCTTTCTTT CASSLAPRQGTEAFF
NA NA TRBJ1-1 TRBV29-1 TGCAGCACCCTTTGGGGGGGGAACACTGAAGCTTTCTTT CSTLWGGNTEAFF
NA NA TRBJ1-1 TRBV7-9 TGTGCCAGCAGCTTAGTAGCCGGCGTTGAAGCTTTCTTT CASSLVAGVEAFF